The clone carrying this T cell receptor (beta chain) was observed once. Antigen: not known. Other nucleotide sequences in the sample specify the same CDR3. This entry belongs to a study of shared clonotypes between healthy human individuals. Study-wide results and caveats: Clonotype sharing among donors was expected to depend on sequencing depth.

Method: immunoSEQ multiplex PCR; TCRdb's copy keeps in-frame clones and lacks some. This sample has approximately 320,000 clones, with roughly 84% found just once. Germline CDR1 reads LGHNA; CDR2 reads YSLEER. The CDR3 runs 13 residues. Trimming pared 6 bases from V and 0 bases from J, leaving 9 bases between. Every donor, a Caucasian adult, lived in Nashville, Tennessee. The source is a young man in good health. Sequenced input: memory CD8+ T cells sorted from blood. As to subset: CD45RO+ cells pooled with CCR7-negative TemRA cells. The V and J genes are TRBV4-3 and TRBJ2-7; maybe TRBD1 (6 bases). The CDR3 nucleotides read TGCGCCAGCAGTCAGGGGTTCTCCTACGAGCAGTACTTC. Translated: CASSQGFSYEQYF.